This T cell receptor (beta chain) came from a study of T cell repertoires in ileal Crohn's disease. Study-wide points: The median delay to postoperative endoscopy was approximately 6.9 months.

A note on this clone: Its antigen remains unidentified.

Measured with immunoSEQ multiplex PCR; TCRdb has only the in-frame clones, and not every one. The repertoire consists of about 10,000 clones, with approximately 78% occurring once and the leading ten covering roughly 16%. Described time point: neoterminal ileum biopsy at postoperative endoscopy, about 6 months after surgery. The sequenced material came from ileal tissue. The receptor's source is an adult with Crohn's disease.

The CDR3: CASSLAQETQYF. CDR3 DNA sequence: TGTGCCAGCAGTTTGGCCCAAGAGACCCAGTACTTC. The V call is TRBV28, the J call TRBJ2-5; D ambiguous. CDR3 length: 12 residues. Trimming left V 3 bases short and J 1 base short, with 3 bases between. Germline CDR1 is MDHEN and CDR2 is SYDVKM. The full variable domain, in which reference TRBV28 and TRBJ2-5 provide the parts outside the CDR3, is DVKVTQSSRYLVKRTGEKVFLECVQDMDHENMFWYRQDPGLGLRLIYFSYDVKMKEKGDIPEGYSVSREKKERFSLILESASTNQTSMYLCASSLAQETQYFGPGTRLLVL.